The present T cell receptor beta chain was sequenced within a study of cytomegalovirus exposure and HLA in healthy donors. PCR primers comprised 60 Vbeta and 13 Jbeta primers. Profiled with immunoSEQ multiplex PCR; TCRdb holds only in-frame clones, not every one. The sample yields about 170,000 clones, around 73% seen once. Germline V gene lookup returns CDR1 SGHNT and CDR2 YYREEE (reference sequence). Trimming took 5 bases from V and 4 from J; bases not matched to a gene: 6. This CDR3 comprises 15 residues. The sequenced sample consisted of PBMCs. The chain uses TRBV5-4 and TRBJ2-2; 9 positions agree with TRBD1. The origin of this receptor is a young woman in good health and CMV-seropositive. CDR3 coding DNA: TGTGCCAGCAGTGACAGGGGGACGGGCACCGGGGAGCTGTTTTTT. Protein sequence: CASSDRGTGTGELFF.